A single sample gave rise to the 12 T cell receptor beta chains below, sequenced in a study of blood T cell repertoires in COVID-19. Clones were read by immunoSEQ multiplex PCR, and TCRdb kept only the in-frame ones, dropping some. The data show over 250,000 clones, around 87% seen once. Sequencing was done on a sample of peripheral blood. Receptors originate from a woman aged 40 to 55 who had recovered from COVID-19.

This clone was counted between two and nine times. This chain uses TRBV3-1 (or the pseudogene TRBV3-2) with TRBJ2-3; tentatively, D is TRBD2 (6 bases). Trimming shortened V by 1 base and J by 4 bases, and 15 bases separated the two germline ends. Germline lookup yields CDR1 LGHDT and CDR2 YNNKEL (reference sequence). This CDR3 comprises 16 residues. CDR3 nucleotides: TGTGCCAGCAGCCAAGTTAAGCGGGCAGGTGCAGATACGCAGTATTTT. Its translation is CASSQVKRAGADTQYF.

The CDR3 is CASSPPDSFGETQYF. In DNA form, the CDR3 reads TGTGCCAGCAGCCCCCCCGACAGTTTCGGAGAGACCCAGTACTTC. The gene calls are TRBV27 and TRBJ2-5, with a possible D match to TRBD1 (5 bases). This CDR3 is 15 amino acids long. Germline CDR1 reads MNHEY; CDR2 reads SMNVEV (reference sequence). The V end lost 6 bases, the J end lost 4 bases, and 18 bases lay between the germline ends.

The rearrangement joins TRBV6-5 to TRBJ1-2, with a possible D match to TRBD1 (6 bases). V was cut by 6 bases and J by 4 bases, with 18 bases left in between. This CDR3 spans 15 amino acids. Germline CDR1 MNHEY, CDR2 SVGAGI. CDR3 DNA: TGTGCCAGCAGAAGAGTGGACAGTGGCTCCTATGGCTACACCTTC. It encodes CASRRVDSGSYGYTF.

The chain links TRBV14 to TRBJ2-3; D perhaps matches TRBD2 (6 bases). Germline CDR1 SGHDN, CDR2 FVKESK. V was cut by 4 bases and J by 3 bases, with 17 bases left in between. The length of the CDR3 is 16 residues. This CDR3 reads CASSPLVRGRTDTQYF. The DNA for the CDR3 is TGTGCCAGCAGCCCGCTTGTGCGGGGAAGGACAGATACGCAGTATTTT.

The CDR3: CASSLGPGQVNTEAFF. The DNA for the CDR3 is TGTGCCAGCAGCTTGGGCCCGGGACAGGTGAACACTGAAGCTTTCTTT. This chain joins TRBV5-6 and TRBJ1-1, with 8 bases that match TRBD1. Looked up from germline, CDR1 is SGHDT and CDR2 is YYEEEE. The CDR3 is made up of 16 amino acids. The junction had 4 bases not matched to a gene; V was cut back by 0 bases and J by 0 bases.

This clone was seen more than once but under ten times. In DNA form, the CDR3 reads TGCGCCAGCAGAGGCTTGGGACTATCCCAGGCAGATACGCAGTATTTT. Protein sequence: CASRGLGLSQADTQYF. The gene calls are TRBV10-2 and TRBJ2-3; 7 bases map to TRBD2. CDR1 WSHSY and CDR2 SAAADI come from the germline V gene. The CDR3 is 16 amino acids. J lost 4 bases, V lost 6 bases, and 13 bases had no gene match.

The chain joins TRBV11-2 to TRBJ1-1; D uncertain. Germline loops: CDR1 SGHAT, CDR2 FQNNGV. The length of the CDR3 is 14 residues. Trimming cost V 5 bases and J 5 bases, with 15 bases left between them. The CDR3 region is CASSPLAGRTEAFF. The CDR3, as DNA: TGTGCCAGCAGCCCCCTGGCAGGCCGGACTGAAGCTTTCTTT.

V gene TRBV12-5 combines with J gene TRBJ1-1; D gene unclear. V was shortened by 6 bases and J by 1 base, with 12 bases between the two germline ends. This CDR3 has 14 residues. Germline V CDR1 and CDR2: LGHNT, FRNRAP. The CDR3 nucleotides read TGTGCTAGTGGATCTCGTGAGGGGAACACTGAAGCTTTCTTT. It yields the protein CASGSREGNTEAFF.

The V and J genes are TRBV3-1 (or the pseudogene TRBV3-2) and TRBJ1-1; weak D call: TRBD1 (5 bases). The germline V gene has CDR1 LGHDT and CDR2 YNNKEL (reference sequence). V was cut by 0 bases and J by 5 bases, with 16 bases left in between. The CDR3 consists of 16 residues. Here the CDR3 reads CASSQDWGRARTEAFF. Written as DNA, the CDR3 is TGTGCCAGCAGCCAAGATTGGGGCAGGGCTCGGACTGAAGCTTTCTTT.

This clone was counted a few times. The chain carries TRBV6-7 and TRBJ1-3; D not resolved. TRBV6-7 is filed as an ORF, its function uncertain. V lost 0 bases, J lost 2 bases, and 14 bases lay in between. This CDR3 contains 17 residues. The CDR3 coding sequence is TGTGCCAGCAGTTACTCGAGTTGGGAGTTTCCTGGAAACACCATATATTTT. Translated, it gives CASSYSSWEFPGNTIYF.

This clone was seen only a few times. This chain connects TRBV9 to TRBJ1-2; a possible D gene is TRBD1 (5 bases). The CDR3 sequence is 14 residues long. V lost 3 bases to trimming and J lost 4 bases, with 13 bases between them. Germline V CDR1 and CDR2: SGDLS, YYNGEE. CDR3 in DNA: TGTGCCAGCAGCGCACCCTCGGGGGGCTATGGCTACACCTTC. The encoded protein is CASSAPSGGYGYTF.

J is TRBJ2-7 and V is TRBV7-6; 7 bases fit TRBD1. Unmatched junction bases numbered 5, after V lost 2 bases and J lost 1 base. Per germline, CDR1 SGHVS and CDR2 FNYEAQ. This CDR3 contains 15 residues. CDR3 nucleotide sequence: TGTGCCAGCAGCTTAAAACAGGGGAAATCCTACGAGCAGTACTTC. Residues: CASSLKQGKSYEQYF.